This T cell receptor (beta chain) is from a study of CD8 T cells in Susac syndrome. When the RNA was reverse transcribed, random hexamers were used with an input of about 0.45 to 1 ug. Amplification of the TCR beta CDR3 was carried out by immunoSEQ multiplex PCR, which spanned a total of 54 Vbeta and 13 Jbeta segments. A single record per CDR3 protein comes from TCRdb applying MiXCR to the immunoSEQ multiplex PCR reads. The sample carries fewer than 350,000 distinct CDR3 sequences, about 89% recorded once. This CDR3 region has 13 residues. Germline V CDR1 and CDR2: LNHDA, SQIVND (reference sequence). Trimming pared 5 bases from V and 3 bases from J, leaving 8 bases between. Sequencing of TCR beta was performed on blood CD8+ and CD4+ T cells. Purification of the CD8+ and CD4+ T cells relied on negative isolation, and TEMRA cells underwent FACS enrichment.

Specimen: CD8+ T cells from PBMCs. This clonotype originated in a human donor with multiple sclerosis. This rearrangement joins TRBV19 to TRBJ1-5; D call uncertain. CDR3: CASSLEFNQPQHF. CDR3 DNA sequence: TGTGCCAGTAGTCTTGAATTCAATCAGCCCCAGCATTTT. The variable domain in full, completed from reference TRBV19 and TRBJ1-5, reads DGGITQSPKYLFRKEGQNVTLSCEQNLNHDAMYWYRQDPGQGLRLIYYSQIVNDFQKGDIAEGYSVSREKKESFPLTVTSAQKNPTAFYLCASSLEFNQPQHFGDGTRLSIL.